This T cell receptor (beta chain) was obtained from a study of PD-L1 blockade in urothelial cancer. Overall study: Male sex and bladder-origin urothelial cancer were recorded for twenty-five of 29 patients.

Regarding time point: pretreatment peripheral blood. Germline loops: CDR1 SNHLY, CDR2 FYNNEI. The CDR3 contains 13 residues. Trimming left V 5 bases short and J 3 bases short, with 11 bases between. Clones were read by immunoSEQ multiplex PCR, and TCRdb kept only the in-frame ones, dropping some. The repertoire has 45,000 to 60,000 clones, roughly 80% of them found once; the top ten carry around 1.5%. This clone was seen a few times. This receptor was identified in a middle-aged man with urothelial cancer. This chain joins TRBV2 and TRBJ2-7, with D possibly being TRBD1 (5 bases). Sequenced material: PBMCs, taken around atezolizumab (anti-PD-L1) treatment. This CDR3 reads CASSLAGIYEQYV. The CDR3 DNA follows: TGTGCCAGCAGTTTGGCAGGGATCTACGAGCAGTACGTC.